Below, 32 T cell receptor beta chains from the same sample are listed, as sequenced in a study of shared clonotypes between healthy human individuals. The repertoire was sequenced with immunoSEQ multiplex PCR; TCRdb's copy has only in-frame clones and lacks some. This sample carries fewer than 1.4 million clones, approximately 80% of them seen once, and the ten largest clones take roughly 0.61%. Input material: memory CD4+ T cells from PBMCs. Subset reported: CD45RA-negative fraction. These receptors all stem from a man aged 18-30 years in good health. Some clones in this sample may be carry-over from other donors' samples.

V usage is TRBV11-3 and J usage is TRBJ2-1; tentative D call: TRBD2 (6 bases). Germline-derived CDR1 and CDR2 are SGHNT and YENEEA. The V end lost 0 bases, the J end lost 2 bases, and 11 bases lay between the germline ends. The CDR3 is 16 residues long. CDR3 protein: CASSLEGDWPYNEQFF. The CDR3 DNA sequence: TGTGCCAGCAGCTTAGAAGGGGACTGGCCCTACAATGAGCAGTTCTTC.

The V call is TRBV27, the J call TRBJ2-2, with TRBD1 as a possible D gene (6 bases). Trimming stripped 5 bases from V and 5 bases from J, with 18 bases between. The CDR3 has 16 residues. From germline, CDR1 is MNHEY and CDR2 SMNVEV (reference sequence). CDR3 coding DNA: TGTGCCAGCAGTCTCCGAGGGGGATTGGTTACCGGGGAGCTGTTTTTT. This sequence encodes CASSLRGGLVTGELFF.

The V call is TRBV7-2, the J call TRBJ2-7; a possible D gene is TRBD2 (5 bases). V was cut by 5 bases and J by 2 bases, with 13 bases left in between. This CDR3 contains 14 residues. Germline assignment: CDR1 SGHTA and CDR2 FQGNSA. DNA for the CDR3: TGTGCCAGCAGCATCCGGGAACGAGCCTACGAGCAGTACTTC. It encodes CASSIRERAYEQYF.

The V call is TRBV28, the J call TRBJ1-2; no definite D call. V shed 2 bases and J shed 4 bases, with 11 bases lying between them. The CDR3 is 14 amino acids. The germline CDR1 and CDR2 sequences are MDHEN and SYDVKM. The CDR3 coding sequence is TGTGCCAGCAGTTTAATGGCCGGAACCTATGGCTACACCTTC. This encodes CASSLMAGTYGYTF.

The chain joins TRBV5-1 to TRBJ2-5; D is unresolved. Germline CDR1 and CDR2: SGHRS and YFSETQ. Trimming stripped 4 bases from V and 4 bases from J, with 14 bases between. The CDR3 extends over 14 amino acids. CDR3 coding DNA: TGCGCCAGCAGCCTCGAACGCCGTGGAGAGACCCAGTACTTC. Translation gives CASSLERRGETQYF. The full variable domain, with the rest looked up from reference TRBV5-1 and TRBJ2-5, is KAGVTQTPRYLIKTRGQQVTLSCSPISGHRSVSWYQQTPGQGLQFLFEYFSETQRNKGNFPGRFSGRQFSNSRSEMNVSTLELGDSALYLCASSLERRGETQYFGPGTRLLVL.

This chain links TRBV27 with TRBJ2-1, with a tentative D call TRBD2 (5 bases). The CDR3 length is 13 residues. V shed 4 bases and J shed 9 bases, with 13 bases lying between them. Germline V lookup: CDR1 MNHEY, CDR2 SMNVEV (reference sequence). DNA of the CDR3: TGTGCCAGCAGTTATTCGGCGGGTACTGAGCAGTTCTTC. It codes for CASSYSAGTEQFF.

The chain combines TRBV6-5 with TRBJ1-2, with 10 positions matching TRBD1. Trimming at V came to 5 bases and at J to 5 bases, leaving 5 bases not matched to a gene. The CDR3 has 14 amino acids. Per the germline V gene, CDR1 is MNHEY and CDR2 is SVGAGI. DNA for the CDR3: TGTGCCAGCAGTAGAGACAGGGGGCCGTATGGCTACACCTTC. It is translated as CASSRDRGPYGYTF.

The rearrangement links TRBV30 to TRBJ1-6; D gene ambiguous. The CDR3 totals 13 residues. Per the germline V gene, CDR1 is GTSNPN and CDR2 is SVGIG (reference sequence). Deletions cut 3 bases from V and 10 bases from J, with 13 bases between. DNA for the CDR3: TGTGCCTGGAGAGCCTCCGGGAACTCACCCCTCCACTTT. Amino acid sequence: CAWRASGNSPLHF.

The chain couples TRBV5-1 to TRBJ2-3; D is uncertain. The germline V gene encodes CDR1 SGHRS and CDR2 YFSETQ. Trimming stripped 3 bases from V and 2 bases from J, with 10 bases between. The length of the CDR3 is 14 residues. This chain's CDR3 is CASSSGSVTDTQYF. The CDR3 DNA is TGCGCCAGCAGCTCCGGGTCAGTCACAGATACGCAGTATTTT.

This clone has just one count. This chain links TRBV19 with TRBJ1-2, with D hard to call. V was trimmed by 3 bases and J by 1 base, leaving 9 bases between them. The V gene's germline CDR1 is LNHDA and CDR2 SQIVND (reference sequence). This CDR3 spans 14 amino acids. Here the CDR3 reads CASSIVASNYGYTF. The CDR3 DNA follows: TGTGCCAGTAGTATTGTCGCCAGTAACTATGGCTACACCTTC. Complete variable domain (other parts from reference TRBV19 and TRBJ1-2): DGGITQSPKYLFRKEGQNVTLSCEQNLNHDAMYWYRQDPGQGLRLIYYSQIVNDFQKGDIAEGYSVSREKKESFPLTVTSAQKNPTAFYLCASSIVASNYGYTFGSGTRLTVV.

The chain recombines TRBV7-9 with TRBJ1-5; TRBD1 matches 10 bases. CDR1 and CDR2 (germline): SEHNR, FQNEAQ (reference sequence). V lost 1 base and J lost 7; bases outside the gene matches: 7. This CDR3 region has 16 residues. The CDR3 sequence is CASSLDWGQGLQPQHF. CDR3 DNA sequence: TGTGCCAGCAGCTTAGATTGGGGACAGGGGTTGCAGCCCCAGCATTTT.

This chain connects TRBV29-1 to TRBJ1-1; D remains unclear. The germline CDR1 and CDR2 sequences are SQVTM and ANQGSEA. CDR3 length: 16 residues. V lost 4 bases to trimming and J lost 1 base, with 19 bases between them. The CDR3 sequence is CSVGHLPGRPNTEAFF. The CDR3 DNA sequence: TGCAGCGTTGGACATCTTCCCGGACGGCCGAACACTGAAGCTTTCTTT.

This clone was recorded only once. The chain couples TRBV7-6 to TRBJ2-3; no reliable D call. The CDR3 is made up of 17 amino acids. The V gene's germline CDR1 is SGHVS and CDR2 FNYEAQ. V lost 0 bases and J lost 4, with 17 bases in between. CDR3 in DNA: TGTGCCAGCAGCTTAGCGGGGAAGACTGTAGGCTCAGATACGCAGTATTTT. Translated, it gives CASSLAGKTVGSDTQYF.

Regarding this clone: This same CDR3 is encoded by further DNA sequences in the sample. The chain recombines TRBV5-4 with TRBJ2-5, with D possibly being TRBD1 (5 bases). Per germline, CDR1 SGHNT and CDR2 YYREEE (reference sequence). V lost 0 bases to trimming and J lost 2 bases, with 8 bases between them. The CDR3 contains 14 residues. CDR3 in DNA: TGTGCCAGCAGCTTGGCCTCAGGGCAAGAGACCCAGTACTTC. Its translation is CASSLASGQETQYF.

The chain has TRBV6-1 and TRBJ2-7; 9 bases are shared with TRBD1. Germline V CDR1 and CDR2: MNHNS, SASEGT. Trimming removed 8 bases from V and 4 bases from J; junction bases left unmatched: 9. This CDR3 region has 14 residues. The CDR3 sequence: CASGGGTGTYEQYF. The DNA for the CDR3 is TGTGCCAGCGGGGGCGGGACAGGGACGTACGAGCAGTACTTC.

This chain links TRBV5-1 with TRBJ2-1; the D is unclear. This CDR3 has 15 residues. V lost 4 bases and J lost 3, with 14 bases in between. Germline V gives CDR1 SGHRS, CDR2 YFSETQ. In nucleotides, the CDR3 is TGCGCCAGCAGCGTGAAACCAGATTACTACAATGAGCAGTTCTTC. Translated: CASSVKPDYYNEQFF.

CDR3 loop: CASSVHEGGYTF. In DNA form, the CDR3 reads TGTGCCAGCAGCGTCCACGAGGGAGGCTACACCTTC. This rearrangement joins TRBV9 to TRBJ1-2; D gene ambiguous. CDR1 and CDR2 from the germline V gene are SGDLS and YYNGEE. V was shortened by 2 bases and J by 8 bases, with 10 bases between the two germline ends. This CDR3 contains 12 residues.

This clone showed up just a few times. The rearrangement uses TRBV11-2 and TRBJ2-1; 9 bases map to TRBD2. V trimming: 5 bases; J trimming: 1 base; junction bases outside the gene matches: 9. The CDR3 length is 17 residues. Germline CDR1 is SGHAT and CDR2 is FQNNGV. CDR3 in DNA: TGTGCCAGCAGCGTCGAGCTTCTAGCGGGGTCCTACAATGAGCAGTTCTTC. Translated: CASSVELLAGSYNEQFF.

Notes on this clone: The same CDR3 also results from other DNA sequences found in this sample. The chain combines TRBV5-1 with TRBJ1-1, with a tentative D call TRBD1 (5 bases). CDR3 size: 14 residues. Germline lookup yields CDR1 SGHRS and CDR2 YFSETQ. V gave up 4 bases and J gave up 1 base, with 11 bases separating them. CDR3 DNA sequence: TGCGCCAGCAGCACGGGGACGGCGAACACTGAAGCTTTCTTT. Translating gives CASSTGTANTEAFF.

The rearrangement uses TRBV27 and TRBJ2-3; possible D gene TRBD2, 6 bases. CDR3 length: 16 amino acids. Per germline, CDR1 MNHEY and CDR2 SMNVEV (reference sequence). Trimming took 0 bases from V and 0 from J, leaving 10 bases between them. The CDR3 nucleotides read TGTGCCAGCAGTTTATCTCTAGCGAGTAGCACAGATACGCAGTATTTT. Protein product: CASSLSLASSTDTQYF.

J is TRBJ1-1 and V is TRBV11-1; D remains unclear. Trimming removed 6 bases at V and 3 bases at J, with 14 bases between. The CDR3 consists of 14 residues. CDR1 is SGHAT, CDR2 FQDESV, per germline (reference sequence). CDR3 sequence: CASSSDGVDTEAFF. The CDR3 DNA sequence: TGTGCCAGCAGTTCGGATGGAGTGGACACTGAAGCTTTCTTT.

The rearrangement uses TRBV18 and TRBJ1-2; no clear D. V was cut by 3 bases and J by 5 bases, with 10 bases left in between. Germline lookup yields CDR1 KGHSH and CDR2 LQKENI. This CDR3 region has 13 residues. The CDR3 nucleotides are TGTGCCAGCTCACCCCCTGGGGAATATGGCTACACCTTC. Its protein is CASSPPGEYGYTF.

The V call is TRBV9, the J call TRBJ1-4; D is undetermined. CDR3 length equals 14 residues. The ends were cut back, 1 base at V and 0 bases at J, with 4 bases in the middle. Germline V lookup: CDR1 SGDLS, CDR2 YYNGEE. CDR3: CASSVNPTNEKLFF. For the CDR3, the DNA is TGTGCCAGCAGCGTAAACCCAACTAATGAAAAACTGTTTTTT.

The chain links TRBV5-1 to TRBJ2-7, with D possibly TRBD1 on 5 matching bases. Trimming cost V 4 bases and J 2 bases, with 13 bases left between them. In germline, CDR1 is SGHRS, CDR2 YFSETQ. This CDR3 contains 14 residues. CDR3 sequence: CASSSRQQTYEQYF. The CDR3 nucleotides are TGCGCCAGCAGCAGCCGACAGCAGACCTACGAGCAGTACTTC. The full variable domain, with the rest looked up from reference TRBV5-1 and TRBJ2-7, is KAGVTQTPRYLIKTRGQQVTLSCSPISGHRSVSWYQQTPGQGLQFLFEYFSETQRNKGNFPGRFSGRQFSNSRSEMNVSTLELGDSALYLCASSSRQQTYEQYFGPGTRLTVT.

V and J are TRBV7-2 and TRBJ1-2, with 9 bases matching TRBD1. J lost 6 bases, V lost 5 bases, and 7 bases had no gene match. This CDR3 is 14 amino acids long. The germline CDR1 and CDR2 sequences are SGHTA and FQGNSA. CDR3 bases: TGTGCCAGCAGCCCACAGGGGGCGCAGGATGGCTACACCTTC. It codes for CASSPQGAQDGYTF.

This clone was counted ten times or more. The gene calls are TRBV27 and TRBJ1-1; the D gene is possibly TRBD1 (6 bases). Germline V CDR1 and CDR2: MNHEY, SMNVEV (reference sequence). Trimming took off 5 bases at V and 5 bases at J, with 12 bases between the two ends. The CDR3 totals 13 residues. CDR3 in DNA: TGTGCCAGCAGTACGGGGGCGCGAACTGAAGCTTTCTTT. Translated: CASSTGARTEAFF.

This rearrangement joins TRBV21-1 to TRBJ2-7; the table gives TRBD1 as D, unverified against the DNA. TRBV21-1 is reported as a pseudogene. The CDR3 is 14 residues long. CDR3 sequence: CASSKVPGSYEQYF. As DNA, the CDR3 is TGTGCCAGCAGCAAAGTCCCAGGGTCCTACGAGCAGTACTTC.

The sample holds many counts of this clone. The chain has TRBV5-4 and TRBJ2-7; either TRBD1 or TRBD2 may fit D (6 bases each). V lost 1 base and J lost 3, with 14 bases in between. CDR1 is SGHNT, CDR2 YYREEE, per germline (reference sequence). CDR3 length equals 15 residues. CDR3 nucleotides: TGTGCCAGCAGCTTGAGAGGGGGGACCGGCTACGAGCAGTACTTC. Amino acid sequence: CASSLRGGTGYEQYF.

This sequence joins TRBV30 and TRBJ2-1; D is uncertain. Germline CDR1 reads GTSNPN; CDR2 reads SVGIG (reference sequence). This CDR3 is built from 11 residues. Trimming pared 1 base from V and 5 bases from J, leaving 3 bases between. CDR3 coding DNA: TGTGCCTGGAGTGAAAACAATGAGCAGTTCTTC. Translated: CAWSENNEQFF.

The rearrangement uses TRBV2 and TRBJ2-2; a weak D match, TRBD1 (5 bases). Between the trimmed V and J ends, which lost 6 bases and 7 bases, there was a span of 18 bases. The CDR3 spans 15 residues. Germline CDR1 is SNHLY and CDR2 is FYNNEI. Here the CDR3 DNA reads TGTGCCAGCAGGGACACAGTTGGGGCCGGCGGGGAGCTGTTTTTT. This gives the protein CASRDTVGAGGELFF.

For this clone: Different DNA sequences within this sample yield the same CDR3. The V and J genes are TRBV18 and TRBJ2-3, with TRBD2 matching over 8 bases. V trimming: 2 bases; J trimming: 0 bases; junction bases outside the gene matches: 1. Germline V gene lookup returns CDR1 KGHSH and CDR2 LQKENI. The CDR3 loop spans 15 amino acids. The CDR3 DNA reads TGTGCCAGCTCACCATCTAGCGGGAGCACAGATACGCAGTATTTT. The encoded protein is CASSPSSGSTDTQYF.

This chain uses TRBV5-1 with TRBJ2-6; weak D call: TRBD1 (6 bases). Trimming shortened V by 3 bases and J by 0 bases, and 10 bases separated the two germline ends. CDR1 and CDR2 (germline): SGHRS, YFSETQ. The CDR3 consists of 16 residues. CDR3 bases: TGCGCCAGCAGCTCGCGACAGGCCTCTGGGGCCAACGTCCTGACTTTC. Protein: CASSSRQASGANVLTF.